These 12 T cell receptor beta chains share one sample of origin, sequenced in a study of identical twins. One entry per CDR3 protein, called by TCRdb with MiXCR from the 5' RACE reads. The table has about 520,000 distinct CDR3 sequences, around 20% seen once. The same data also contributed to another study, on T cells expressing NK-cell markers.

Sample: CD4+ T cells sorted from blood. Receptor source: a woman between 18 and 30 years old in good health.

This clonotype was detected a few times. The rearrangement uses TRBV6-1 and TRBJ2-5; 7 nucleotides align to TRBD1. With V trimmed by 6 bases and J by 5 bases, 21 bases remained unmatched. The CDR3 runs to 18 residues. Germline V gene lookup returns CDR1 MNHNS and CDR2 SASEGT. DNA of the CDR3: TGTGCCAGCAGACGATCCCCGGGACAGATCCAGGGTTTGGAGACCCAGTACTTC. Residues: CASRRSPGQIQGLETQYF.

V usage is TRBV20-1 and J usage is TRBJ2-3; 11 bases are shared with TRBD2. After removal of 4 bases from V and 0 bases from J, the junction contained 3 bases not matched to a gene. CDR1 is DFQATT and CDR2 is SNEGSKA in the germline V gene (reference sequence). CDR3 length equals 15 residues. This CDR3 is CSAIGLAGSTDTQYF. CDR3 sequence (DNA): TGCAGTGCTATTGGACTAGCGGGTAGCACAGATACGCAGTATTTT.

The CDR3 DNA is TGTGCCAGCAGCTTAAAGGGGGGACCCGGTCCCCAGTACTTC. As protein: CASSLKGGPGPQYF. This chain connects TRBV7-3 to TRBJ2-7, with D tentatively TRBD1 or TRBD2 (6 bases each). Germline V gene lookup returns CDR1 SGHTA and CDR2 FQGTGA. Trimming took off 1 base at V and 10 bases at J, with 17 bases between the two ends. The CDR3 is 14 amino acids.

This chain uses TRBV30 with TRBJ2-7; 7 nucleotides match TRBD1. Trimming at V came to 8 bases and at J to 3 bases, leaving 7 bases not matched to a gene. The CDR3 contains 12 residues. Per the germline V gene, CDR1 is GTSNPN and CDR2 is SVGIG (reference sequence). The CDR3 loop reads CAGQERNYEQYF. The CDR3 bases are TGTGCCGGACAGGAGAGAAACTACGAGCAGTACTTC. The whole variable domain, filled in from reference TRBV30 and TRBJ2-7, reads SQTIHQWPATLVQPVGSPLSLECTVEGTSNPNLYWYRQAAGRGLQLLFYSVGIGQISSEVPQNLSASRPQDRQFILSSKKLLLSDSGFYLCAGQERNYEQYFGPGTRLTVT.

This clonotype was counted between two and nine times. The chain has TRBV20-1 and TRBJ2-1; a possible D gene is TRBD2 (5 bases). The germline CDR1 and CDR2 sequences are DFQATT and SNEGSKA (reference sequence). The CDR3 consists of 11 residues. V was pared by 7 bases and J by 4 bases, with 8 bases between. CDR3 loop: CSGTGYNEQFF. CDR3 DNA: TGCAGTGGGACTGGGTACAATGAGCAGTTCTTC.

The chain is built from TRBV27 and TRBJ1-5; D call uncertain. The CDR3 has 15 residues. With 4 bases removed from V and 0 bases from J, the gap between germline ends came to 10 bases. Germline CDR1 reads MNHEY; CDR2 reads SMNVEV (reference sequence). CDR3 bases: TGTGCCAGCAGTTCGATCACTTATAGCAATCAGCCCCAGCATTTT. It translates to CASSSITYSNQPQHF.

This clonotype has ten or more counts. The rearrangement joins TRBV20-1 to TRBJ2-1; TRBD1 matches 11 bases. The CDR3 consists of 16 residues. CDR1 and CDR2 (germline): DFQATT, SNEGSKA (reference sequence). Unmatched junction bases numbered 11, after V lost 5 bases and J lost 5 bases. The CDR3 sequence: CSAPTDRGPGNNEQFF. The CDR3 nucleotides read TGCAGTGCTCCGACGGACAGGGGGCCTGGGAACAATGAGCAGTTCTTC.

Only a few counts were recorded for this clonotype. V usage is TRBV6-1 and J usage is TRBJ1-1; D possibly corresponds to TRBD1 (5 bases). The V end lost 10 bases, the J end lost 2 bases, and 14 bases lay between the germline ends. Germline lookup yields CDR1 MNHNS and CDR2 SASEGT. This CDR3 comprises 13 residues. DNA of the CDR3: TGTGCCACCCGCCGGGGGGGTAACACTGAAGCTTTCTTT. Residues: CATRRGGNTEAFF.

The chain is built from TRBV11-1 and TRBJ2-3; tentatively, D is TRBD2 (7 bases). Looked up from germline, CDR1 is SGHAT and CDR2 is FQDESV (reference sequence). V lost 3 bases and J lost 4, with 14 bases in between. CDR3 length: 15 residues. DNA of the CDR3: TGTGCCAGCAGCTTTATGGGGGGGCCCCCAGATACGCAGTATTTT. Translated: CASSFMGGPPDTQYF.

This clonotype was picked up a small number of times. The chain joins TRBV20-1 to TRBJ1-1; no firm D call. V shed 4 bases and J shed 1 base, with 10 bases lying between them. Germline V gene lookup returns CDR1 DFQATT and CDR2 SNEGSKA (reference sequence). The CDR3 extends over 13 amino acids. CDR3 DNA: TGCAGTGCTAAACGAAGGTCGAACACTGAAGCTTTCTTT. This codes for CSAKRRSNTEAFF.

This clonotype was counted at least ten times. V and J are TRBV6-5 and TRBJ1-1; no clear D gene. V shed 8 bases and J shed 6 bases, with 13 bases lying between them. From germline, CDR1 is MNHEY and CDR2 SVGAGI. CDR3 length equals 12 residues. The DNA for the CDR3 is TGTGCCAGCGGCCCGGTAATGGCTGAAGCTTTCTTT. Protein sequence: CASGPVMAEAFF.

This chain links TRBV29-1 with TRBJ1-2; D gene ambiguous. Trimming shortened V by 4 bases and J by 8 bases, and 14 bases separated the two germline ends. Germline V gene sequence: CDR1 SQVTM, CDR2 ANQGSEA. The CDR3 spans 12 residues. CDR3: CSVAPSVEGYTF. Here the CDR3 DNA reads TGCAGCGTTGCCCCCTCAGTGGAGGGCTACACCTTC.